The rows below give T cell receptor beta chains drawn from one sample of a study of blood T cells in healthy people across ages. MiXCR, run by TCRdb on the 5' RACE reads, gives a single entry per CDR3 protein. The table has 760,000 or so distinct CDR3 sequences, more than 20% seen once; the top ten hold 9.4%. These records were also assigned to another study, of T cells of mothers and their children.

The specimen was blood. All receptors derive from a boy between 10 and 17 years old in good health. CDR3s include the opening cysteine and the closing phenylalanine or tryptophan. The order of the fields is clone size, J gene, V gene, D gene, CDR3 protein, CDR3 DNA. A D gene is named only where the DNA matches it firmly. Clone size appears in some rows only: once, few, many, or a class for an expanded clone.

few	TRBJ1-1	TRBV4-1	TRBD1	CASSQAGDRGAFF	TGCGCCAGCAGCCAAGCAGGGGACAGGGGAGCTTTCTTT
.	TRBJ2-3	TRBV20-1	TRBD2	CSAKGLAGVLDTQYF	TGCAGTGCTAAGGGACTAGCGGGAGTTTTAGATACGCAGTATTTT
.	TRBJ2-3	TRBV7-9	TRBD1	CASSPQGGSQADTQYF	TGTGCCAGCAGCCCCCAAGGGGGCAGTCAGGCAGATACGCAGTATTTT
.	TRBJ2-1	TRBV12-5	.	CASGLTLDEQFF	TGTGCTAGTGGTTTGACTTTAGATGAGCAGTTCTTC
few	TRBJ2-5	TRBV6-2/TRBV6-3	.	CASNGGQSLETQYF	TGTGCCAGCAATGGAGGACAGTCCTTGGAGACCCAGTACTTC
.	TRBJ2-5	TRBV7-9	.	CASTRTAEETQYF	TGTGCCAGCACCCGGACAGCCGAAGAGACCCAGTACTTC
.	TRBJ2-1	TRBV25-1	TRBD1	CASMTGGETYNEQFF	TGTGCCAGCATGACAGGGGGCGAAACCTACAATGAGCAGTTCTTC
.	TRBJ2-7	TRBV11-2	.	CASSFGPQGEQYF	TGTGCCAGCAGCTTCGGACCCCAGGGCGAGCAGTACTTC
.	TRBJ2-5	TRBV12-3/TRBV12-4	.	CASSSYRAQETQYF	TGTGCCAGCAGTTCATACAGGGCCCAAGAGACCCAGTACTTC
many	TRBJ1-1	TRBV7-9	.	CASSLGGAEAFF	TGTGCCAGCAGCTTAGGGGGGGCTGAAGCTTTCTTT
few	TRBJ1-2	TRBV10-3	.	CAIRYPTDGYTF	TGTGCCATCAGGTATCCGACTGACGGCTACACCTTC
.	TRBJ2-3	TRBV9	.	CASSARGAGSTDTQYF	TGTGCCAGCAGCGCACGAGGAGCGGGTTCCACAGATACGCAGTATTTT
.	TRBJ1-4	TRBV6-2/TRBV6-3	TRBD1	CASGQGNEKLFF	TGTGCCAGCGGACAGGGGAATGAAAAACTGTTTTTT
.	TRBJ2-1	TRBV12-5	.	CASGLSGTSNEQFF	TGTGCTAGTGGTTTGTCCGGGACGAGTAATGAGCAGTTCTTC
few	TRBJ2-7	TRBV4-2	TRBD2	CASSRSGGDYEQYF	TGTGCCAGCAGCCGTAGCGGGGGCGACTACGAGCAGTACTTC
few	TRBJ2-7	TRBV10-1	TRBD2	CASSEGTSGDEQYF	TGCGCCAGCAGTGAAGGGACTAGCGGGGACGAGCAGTACTTC
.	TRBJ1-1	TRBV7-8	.	CASSPLDTPNTEAFF	TGTGCCAGCAGCCCGCTGGACACACCAAACACTGAAGCTTTCTTT
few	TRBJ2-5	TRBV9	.	CASSVALRETQETQYF	TGTGCCAGCAGCGTAGCCCTCAGGGAGACCCAAGAGACCCAGTACTTC
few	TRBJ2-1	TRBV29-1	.	CSVGKVLGDEQFF	TGCAGCGTTGGGAAGGTCCTGGGGGATGAGCAGTTCTTC
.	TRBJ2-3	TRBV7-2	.	CASSSLLLMGDITDTQYF	TGTGCCAGCAGCTCCCTCCTCTTAATGGGAGACATAACAGATACGCAGTATTTT
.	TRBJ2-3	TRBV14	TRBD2	CASSQTEATSGGYTDTQYF	TGTGCCAGCAGCCAGACCGAGGCCACTAGCGGGGGATACACAGATACGCAGTATTTT
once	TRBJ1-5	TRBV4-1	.	CASSQGIQSNQPQHF	TGCGCCAGCAGCCAAGGCATACAGTCGAATCAGCCCCAGCATTTT
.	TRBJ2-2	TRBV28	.	CASSLIFGDTGELFF	TGTGCCAGCAGTTTAATCTTCGGGGACACCGGGGAGCTGTTTTTT
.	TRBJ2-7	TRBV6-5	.	CASSRGTDFAYEQYF	TGTGCCAGCAGCCGCGGGACGGATTTTGCCTACGAGCAGTACTTC
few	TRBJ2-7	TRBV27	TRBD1	CASSLRWGQGAYEQYF	TGTGCCAGCAGTTTAAGGTGGGGACAGGGGGCCTACGAGCAGTACTTC
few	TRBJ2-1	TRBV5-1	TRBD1	CASSLEGDRAYNEQFF	TGCGCCAGCAGCTTGGAAGGGGACAGAGCTTACAATGAGCAGTTCTTC
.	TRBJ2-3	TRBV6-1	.	CASSEGTRSGTDTQYF	TGTGCCAGCAGTGAAGGGACTCGTAGTGGCACAGATACGCAGTATTTT
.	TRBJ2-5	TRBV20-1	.	CSARRGLIDAQYF	TGCAGTGCTAGGAGAGGGCTTATCGATGCCCAGTACTTC
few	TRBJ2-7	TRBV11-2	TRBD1	CASSTRQGARYEQYF	TGTGCCAGCAGCACGAGACAGGGGGCGAGGTACGAGCAGTACTTC
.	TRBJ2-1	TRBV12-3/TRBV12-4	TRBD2	CASSFGGGALNEQFF	TGTGCCAGCAGTTTCGGCGGGGGGGCCCTCAATGAGCAGTTCTTC
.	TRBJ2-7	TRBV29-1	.	CSAEFGSSYEQYF	TGCAGCGCCGAGTTTGGCAGCTCCTACGAGCAGTACTTC
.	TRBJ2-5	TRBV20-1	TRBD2	CSARVAGGPLETQYF	TGCAGTGCTAGAGTGGCGGGAGGGCCTCTGGAGACCCAGTACTTC
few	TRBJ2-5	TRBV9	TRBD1	CASSGDRGPETQYF	TGTGCCAGCAGCGGCGACAGGGGGCCCGAGACCCAGTACTTC
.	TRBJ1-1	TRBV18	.	CAGSPSGLNTEAFF	TGTGCCGGCTCACCATCCGGGCTGAACACTGAAGCTTTCTTT
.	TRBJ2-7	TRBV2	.	CASSDRQWYEQYF	TGTGCCAGCAGTGATCGGCAGTGGTACGAGCAGTACTTC
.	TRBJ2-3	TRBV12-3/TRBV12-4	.	CASIIADTQYF	TGTGCCAGCATTATAGCAGATACGCAATATTTT
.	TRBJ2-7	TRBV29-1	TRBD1	CSGQDALSYEQYF	TGCAGTGGACAGGACGCCCTCTCCTACGAGCAGTACTTC
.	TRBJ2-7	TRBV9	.	CASSGPWGDEQYF	TGTGCCAGCAGCGGACCATGGGGGGACGAGCAGTACTTC
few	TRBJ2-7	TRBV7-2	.	CASSLGHPGEQYF	TGTGCCAGCAGCTTAGGGCATCCGGGCGAGCAGTACTTC
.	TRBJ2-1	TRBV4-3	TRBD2	CASSRELAGAYNEQFF	TGCGCCAGCAGCCGAGAACTAGCGGGGGCATACAATGAGCAGTTCTTC